Listed below are T cell receptor beta chains from one sample, sequenced in a study of a mutant IDH1 vaccine in newly diagnosed glioma. Data came from immunoSEQ multiplex PCR; TCRdb stores just in-frame clones and leaves some out. This table holds 99,000 or so clones, about 87% found once. The sample in question was PBMCs, obtained from a glioma patient treated with radiotherapy, temozolomide or both. The receptors were sampled from a woman aged 45-65 years with glioma. CDR3s include the opening cysteine and the closing phenylalanine or tryptophan. Each record gives: V gene, J gene, D gene, clone size, CDR3 protein, CDR3 DNA. A D gene is named only where the DNA matches it firmly. Clone size is given for some rows only: seen once, a few or many times, or a class if the clone is expanded.

>TRBV30|TRBJ1-3|.|.
CGVPSSSGNTIYF
TGTGGGGTACCGTCGAGCTCTGGAAACACCATATATTTT
>TRBV7-3|TRBJ1-1|TRBD1|.
CASSLRPRDRVVGNTEAFF
TGTGCCAGCAGCTTAAGGCCACGGGACAGGGTTGTTGGGAACACTGAAGCTTTCTTT
>TRBV4-1|TRBJ2-2|TRBD1|few
CASSRPGQGRTGELFF
TGCGCCAGCAGCAGGCCGGGACAGGGTCGGACCGGGGAGCTGTTTTTT
>TRBV9|TRBJ2-7|.|.
CASSRTGSEQYF
TGTGCCAGCAGCCGTACAGGGAGCGAGCAGTACTTC
>TRBV7-9|TRBJ2-1|TRBD2|.
CASSLAGRDEQFF
TGTGCCAGCAGCCTAGCGGGAAGAGATGAGCAGTTCTTC
>TRBV5-4|TRBJ2-2|TRBD2|.
CASSLAPAGGPGELFF
TGTGCCAGCAGCTTGGCCCCAGCGGGAGGGCCCGGGGAGCTGTTTTTT
>TRBV10-3|TRBJ2-7|TRBD1|.
CAIRTGGRIYEQYF
TGTGCCATCAGGACAGGGGGAAGAATCTACGAGCAGTACTTC
>TRBV2|TRBJ2-5|TRBD1|.
CASSEEGQGKQYF
TGTGCCAGCAGTGAAGAAGGACAGGGCAAGCAGTACTTC
>TRBV5-1|TRBJ2-5|.|.
CASSSTYQETQYF
TGCGCCAGCAGCTCGACATACCAAGAGACCCAGTACTTC
>TRBV9|TRBJ1-2|.|.
CASSYSTGGGYTF
TGTGCCAGCAGTTACTCTACGGGGGGCGGCTACACCTTC
>TRBV2|TRBJ2-7|.|.
CASQTDIYEQYF
TGTGCCAGCCAAACCGACATTTACGAGCAGTACTTC
>TRBV11-2|TRBJ2-3|TRBD2|.
CASSLGLASTTDTQYF
TGTGCCAGCAGCTTAGGACTAGCATCGACCACAGATACGCAGTATTTT
>TRBV9|TRBJ2-3|.|.
CASSVVDTDTQYF
TGTGCCAGCAGCGTAGTCGACACAGATACGCAGTATTTT
>TRBV5-4|TRBJ2-5|TRBD1|.
CASSWGQSLQETQYF
TGTGCCAGCAGCTGGGGACAGTCTCTCCAAGAGACCCAGTACTTC
>TRBV6-5|TRBJ1-2|.|.
CASSYSWLTGYTF
TGTGCCAGCAGTTACTCGTGGTTGACAGGCTACACCTTC
>TRBV6-5|TRBJ1-5|.|.
CASSPRMQTNQPQHF
TGTGCCAGCAGCCCCAGGATGCAGACCAATCAGCCCCAGCATTTT
>TRBV10-1|TRBJ2-3|TRBD2|.
CASSEKRGRIGDTQYF
TGCGCCAGCAGTGAGAAGCGGGGGAGGATTGGAGATACGCAGTATTTT
>TRBV4-1|TRBJ2-1|.|.
CASGQDSSSYNEQFF
TGCGCCAGCGGACAAGACAGTAGCTCCTACAATGAGCAGTTCTTC
>TRBV20-1|TRBJ1-1|.|.
CSAREDSEAFF
TGCAGTGCTAGAGAGGACAGTGAAGCTTTCTTT
>TRBV5-1|TRBJ2-7|.|.
CASSPPSVWDYEQYF
TGCGCCAGCAGCCCGCCCAGCGTTTGGGACTACGAGCAGTACTTC
>TRBV5-1|TRBJ2-1|.|.
CASSSPGRGTGYNEQFF
TGCGCCAGCAGCTCGCCAGGGCGGGGGACAGGATACAATGAGCAGTTCTTC
>TRBV28|TRBJ1-4|TRBD1|.
CASSSGTANEKLFF
TGTGCCAGCAGTTCCGGGACAGCTAATGAAAAACTGTTTTTT
>TRBV10-1|TRBJ2-1|TRBD2|once
CASSNSGSYNEQFF
TGCGCCAGCAGTAATAGCGGGAGCTACAATGAGCAGTTCTTC
>TRBV7-3|TRBJ2-1|TRBD2|.
CASSSTSGNYNEQFF
TGTGCCAGCAGCTCCACTAGCGGGAATTACAATGAGCAGTTCTTC
>TRBV7-8|TRBJ2-1|.|.
CASSLALRLASYNEQFF
TGTGCCAGCAGCTTAGCGCTACGGCTAGCGAGTTACAATGAGCAGTTCTTC
>TRBV6-6|TRBJ2-2|.|.
CASFSGELFF
TGTGCCAGCTTTTCCGGGGAGCTGTTTTTT
>TRBV6-1|TRBJ2-7|.|.
CASSDSRRPPSF
TGTGCCAGCAGTGATTCCAGGCGACCCCCTAGCTTC
>TRBV27|TRBJ2-3|TRBD1|.
CASRKGAADRQYF
TGTGCCAGCAGGAAGGGGGCAGCTGATAGGCAGTATTTT
>TRBV7-9|TRBJ2-1|TRBD2|.
CASSLLAHEQFF
TGTGCCAGCAGCCTACTAGCGCATGAGCAGTTCTTC
>TRBV7-3|TRBJ2-3|.|.
CASSFQSTDTQYF
TGTGCCAGCAGCTTCCAGTCCACAGATACGCAGTATTTT
>TRBV9|TRBJ1-6|.|.
CASSVLPTVSNSPLHF
TGTGCCAGCAGCGTACTCCCGACAGTTTCAAATTCACCCCTCCACTTT
>TRBV7-9|TRBJ1-6|.|.
CASSLQGPLHF
TGTGCCAGCAGCCTCCAGGGACCCCTCCACTTT
>TRBV2|TRBJ1-1|.|.
CASRQEALGRAFF
TGTGCCAGCAGACAAGAGGCACTCGGACGGGCTTTCTTT
>TRBV5-1|TRBJ2-1|TRBD2|.
CASSIGLENNEQFF
TGCGCCAGCAGCATAGGACTAGAAAACAATGAGCAGTTCTTC
>TRBV4-1|TRBJ2-7|.|once
CASSQDRQSPYEQYF
TGCGCCAGCAGCCAAGATAGGCAGTCCCCCTACGAGCAGTACTTC
>TRBV18|TRBJ2-2|.|.
CASSPPGAGGGTGELFF
TGTGCCAGCTCACCACCGGGCGCGGGTGGTGGCACCGGGGAGCTGTTTTTT
>TRBV19|TRBJ1-2|.|.
CASSTLSSGYTF
TGTGCCAGTAGTACTCTATCGAGCGGCTACACCTTC
>TRBV21-1|TRBJ2-4|.|.
CASSRKLRGNIQYF
TGTGCCAGCAGCAGGAAGCTCAGGGGTAACATTCAGTACTTC
>TRBV5-1|TRBJ2-7|.|.
CASTGGQYENEQYF
TGCGCCAGCACCGGGGGACAGTACGAGAACGAGCAGTACTTC
>TRBV5-6|TRBJ1-5|.|once
CASSRRGPDQPQHF
TGTGCCAGCAGCCGCAGAGGGCCGGATCAGCCCCAGCATTTT
>TRBV20-1|TRBJ1-5|.|.
CSAWASGPQHF
TGCAGTGCCTGGGCCTCGGGGCCCCAGCATTTT
>TRBV7-2|TRBJ1-1|TRBD1|.
CASSLPQGAGTEAFF
TGTGCCAGCAGCTTACCTCAGGGGGCGGGTACTGAAGCTTTCTTT
>TRBV7-9|TRBJ2-7|TRBD1|.
CASSPLGAPGQSYEQYF
TGTGCCAGCAGCCCCCTAGGGGCCCCGGGACAGAGCTACGAGCAGTACTTC
>TRBV7-9|TRBJ2-7|.|once
CASSFTGALEYF
TGTGCCAGCAGCTTTACCGGGGCCCTTGAGTACTTC
>TRBV2|TRBJ2-7|.|.
CASSDGQGIKQYF
TGTGCCAGCAGTGACGGTCAGGGTATTAAGCAGTACTTC
>TRBV5-1|TRBJ2-1|.|.
CASSTYANEQFF
TGCGCCAGCAGCACCTACGCCAATGAGCAGTTCTTC
>TRBV6-4|TRBJ2-7|TRBD2|once
CASSDSKTPSGRESSYEQYF
TGTGCCAGCAGTGACTCGAAGACACCTAGCGGGAGGGAAAGCTCCTACGAGCAGTACTTC
>TRBV7-9|TRBJ1-6|TRBD1|.
CASSSGQGSNSPLHF
TGTGCCAGCAGTTCGGGACAGGGATCAAATTCACCCCTCCACTTT
>TRBV30|TRBJ1-1|.|few
CAWSVSAYTEAFF
TGTGCCTGGAGTGTGTCAGCCTACACTGAAGCTTTCTTT
>TRBV9|TRBJ2-5|TRBD2|.
CASSVGASGRPEETQYF
TGTGCCAGCAGCGTAGGGGCTAGCGGGAGGCCGGAGGAGACCCAGTACTTC
>TRBV30|TRBJ1-5|.|few
CAWSVERYQPQHF
TGTGCCTGGAGTGTCGAAAGGTATCAGCCCCAGCATTTT
>TRBV4-1|TRBJ2-5|TRBD2|.
CASSQEAGGGRQETQYF
TGCGCCAGCAGCCAAGAGGCGGGGGGGGGCCGGCAAGAGACCCAGTACTTC